This passage covers 22 T cell receptor beta chains from one sample sequenced in a study of T cells after yellow fever vaccination. MiXCR was run by TCRdb on the 5' RACE reads, yielding one entry per CDR3 protein. This table has about 340,000 distinct CDR3 sequences, approximately 4% appearing once. The source material was PBMCs, sampled 5 days after the yellow fever booster vaccination. Receptors originate from a young man who received the YFV17D yellow fever vaccine.

This sequence joins TRBV10-3 and TRBJ2-7; TRBD1 matches at 7 bases. Looked up from germline, CDR1 is ENHRY and CDR2 is SYGVKD. The V and J ends lost 0 bases and 6 bases, in that order; junction bases with no gene match: 5. This CDR3 region has 14 residues. The CDR3 DNA sequence: TGTGCCATCAGTGAGTCGAAGGGGGCGGGCGAGCAGTACTTC. Translating gives CAISESKGAGEQYF.

This clonotype was found many times. This chain uses TRBV20-1 with TRBJ2-5; D perhaps matches TRBD1 (7 bases). Germline V gene sequence: CDR1 DFQATT, CDR2 SNEGSKA (reference sequence). The CDR3 length is 17 residues. Trimming took off 3 bases at V and 2 bases at J, with 22 bases between the two ends. The DNA for the CDR3 is TGCAGTGCTAGCGGGGTGCGGAGGGGGCCACGGCAAGAGACCCAGTACTTC. Protein sequence: CSASGVRRGPRQETQYF.

In this sample, this clonotype turned up a few times. The V gene is TRBV18, the J gene TRBJ1-4; 8 bases line up with TRBD1. The CDR3 contains 14 residues. V was clipped by 4 bases and J by 10 bases; unmatched bases: 8. The germline CDR1 and CDR2 sequences are KGHSH and LQKENI. CDR3 region: CASSQGTGTGKLFF. The CDR3 DNA follows: TGTGCCAGCTCACAAGGGACAGGCACAGGAAAACTGTTTTTT.

This clonotype occurred many times. Written as DNA, the CDR3 is TGTGCCAGCAGCTTTAGCTCCTACGAGCAGTACGTC. This encodes CASSFSSYEQYV. The chain is built from TRBV7-9 and TRBJ2-7; D is ambiguous. The CDR3 is 12 amino acids. V was trimmed by 3 bases and J by 0 bases, leaving 3 bases between them. Germline V CDR1 and CDR2: SEHNR, FQNEAQ (reference sequence).

This clonotype has at least ten counts. J is TRBJ2-1 and V is TRBV11-2, with D perhaps TRBD2 (6 bases). Trimming took off 5 bases at V and 2 bases at J, with 13 bases between the two ends. The CDR3 contains 15 residues. Germline V gene data show CDR1 as SGHAT and CDR2 as FQNNGV. CDR3 nucleotide sequence: TGTGCCAGCAGCCCCCTAGGAGGGCCCTACAATGAGCAGTTCTTC. This codes for CASSPLGGPYNEQFF.

This clonotype was observed many times. This sequence joins TRBV7-2 and TRBJ2-7; weak D call: TRBD1 (6 bases). V gave up 4 bases and J gave up 4 bases, with 11 bases separating them. Germline V CDR1 and CDR2: SGHTA, FQGNSA. This CDR3 comprises 13 residues. This chain's CDR3 is CASSSYRAYEQYF. DNA of the CDR3: TGTGCCAGCAGCTCCTACAGGGCGTACGAGCAGTACTTC. Full variable domain (missing parts from reference TRBV7-2 and TRBJ2-7): GAGVSQSPSNKVTEKGKDVELRCDPISGHTALYWYRQSLGQGLEFLIYFQGNSAPDKSGLPSDRFSAERTGGSVSTLTIQRTQQEDSAVYLCASSSYRAYEQYFGPGTRLTVT.

The J gene is TRBJ2-7, the V gene TRBV6-5, with D perhaps matching TRBD1 (7 bases). Germline V CDR1 and CDR2: MNHEY, SVGAGI. The CDR3 runs 14 residues. V was cut by 5 bases and J by 1 base, with 12 bases left in between. For the CDR3, the DNA is TGTGCCAGCAGTGAGGCGGGACAGTCCTACGAGCAGTACGTC. Amino acids: CASSEAGQSYEQYV.

The table lists this clonotype with many counts. The rearrangement links TRBV7-9 to TRBJ2-3; possibly TRBD2 for D (6 bases). Deletions cut 6 bases from V and 9 bases from J, with 22 bases between. The CDR3 covers 15 residues. Germline values: CDR1 SEHNR, CDR2 FQNEAQ (reference sequence). In DNA form, the CDR3 reads TGTGCCAGCAGGGACCAGTATGGGGGGACGCTAACGCAGTATTTT. Translated, it gives CASRDQYGGTLTQYF.

The V call is TRBV7-2, the J call TRBJ2-3, with TRBD1 matching over 9 bases. The CDR3 contains 16 residues. Germline CDR1 and CDR2: SGHTA and FQGNSA. J was trimmed by 2 bases and V by 2 bases; bases with no gene match: 5. CDR3 in amino acids: CASSLNGQGLTDTQYF. CDR3 DNA sequence: TGTGCCAGCAGCTTAAACGGACAGGGGCTCACAGATACGCAGTATTTT.

The V gene is TRBV20-1, the J gene TRBJ1-1; maybe TRBD1 (5 bases). The CDR3 covers 12 residues. The ends were cut back, 5 bases at V and 13 bases at J, with 20 bases in the middle. The germline V gene encodes CDR1 DFQATT and CDR2 SNEGSKA (reference sequence). CDR3 DNA: TGCAGTGCTGCCCTCACCGGACATGATGGTTTCTTT. This codes for CSAALTGHDGFF.

The gene calls are TRBV7-3 and TRBJ1-2; 7 bases are shared with TRBD1. The CDR3 spans 14 residues. The J segment lost 5 bases and the V segment lost 5 bases, leaving 8 bases of the junction unmatched. The germline gives CDR1 SGHTA, CDR2 FQGTGA. Here the CDR3 DNA reads TGTGCCAGCAGCCCGTCTTCAGGGGGTTATGGCTACACCTTC. This translates into CASSPSSGGYGYTF.

The rearrangement links TRBV19 to TRBJ2-6; no firm D call. The CDR3 runs 14 residues. CDR1 and CDR2 (germline): LNHDA, SQIVND (reference sequence). Trimming removed 4 bases from V and 4 bases from J, with 8 bases in between. In nucleotides, the CDR3 is TGTGCCAGTAGTACCTCTGAAGGGGCCAACGTCCTGACTTTC. Protein product: CASSTSEGANVLTF.

CDR3 nucleotide sequence: TGCGCCAGCAGCCACGAGACTAGCGGGGCCTCCTACAATGAGCAGTTCTTC. It encodes CASSHETSGASYNEQFF. The V gene is TRBV4-1, the J gene TRBJ2-1; 11 bases fit TRBD2. V trimming: 3 bases; J trimming: 0 bases; junction bases outside the gene matches: 4. The CDR3 totals 17 residues. Germline CDR1 and CDR2: MGHRA and YSYEKL.

This clonotype was counted ten times or more. CDR3 DNA: TGTGCCAGCAGCTCCGGGACTAGCGGGGTGATAGATACGCAGTATTTT. Protein sequence: CASSSGTSGVIDTQYF. The V gene is TRBV12-3 or TRBV12-4, the J gene TRBJ2-3; the match to TRBD2 covers 13 bases. This CDR3 region has 16 residues. V gave up 6 bases and J gave up 5 bases; unmatched junction bases: 8.

This clonotype has at least ten counts. This chain connects TRBV20-1 to TRBJ2-6; D is uncertain. CDR1 is DFQATT, CDR2 SNEGSKA, per germline (reference sequence). CDR3 length: 14 amino acids. V was shortened by 0 bases and J by 4 bases, with 7 bases between the two germline ends. The DNA of the CDR3 is TGCAGTGCTAGAGACGTAATGGGGGCCAACGTCCTGACTTTC. It specifies CSARDVMGANVLTF.

This clonotype occurred a few times. This chain connects TRBV5-6 to TRBJ2-3, with 9 bases aligning to TRBD2. The CDR3 consists of 16 residues. V lost 1 base, J lost 0 bases, and 3 bases stayed unmatched. Germline CDR1 is SGHDT and CDR2 is YYEEEE. CDR3 nucleotide sequence: TGTGCCAGCAGCTTGTGGACTAGCGCCAGCACAGATACGCAGTATTTT. Its translation is CASSLWTSASTDTQYF.

This clonotype came up many times. One end of the junction does not line up with germline, which may come from a read error. This sequence joins TRBV5-1 and TRBJ2-3; TRBD2 might be the D (5 bases). The CDR3 is 14 amino acids. Per germline, CDR1 SGHRS and CDR2 YFSETQ. The CDR3 spells CASSLGLRTDTQYF. In nucleotides, the CDR3 is TGTGCCAGCAGCTTAGGACTCCGCACAGATACGCAGTATTTT.

The genes are TRBV12-3 or TRBV12-4 and TRBJ2-3; TRBD1 agrees at 9 bases. The CDR3 spans 15 residues. Trimming at V came to 3 bases and at J to 2 bases, leaving 3 bases not matched to a gene. CDR3 amino acids: CASSLEQGATDTQYF. In nucleotides, the CDR3 is TGTGCCAGCAGTTTGGAACAGGGGGCCACAGATACGCAGTATTTT.

The sample holds many counts of this clonotype. V is TRBV4-2 and J is TRBJ2-4; D possibly corresponds to TRBD2 (5 bases). This CDR3 contains 17 residues. With 0 bases removed from V and 5 bases from J, the gap between germline ends came to 17 bases. Germline CDR1 and CDR2: LGHNA and YNFKEQ. The CDR3 sequence is CASSQDPGSPLENIQYF. The CDR3 coding sequence is TGTGCCAGCAGCCAAGACCCGGGATCTCCTTTGGAAAACATTCAGTACTTC.

The table lists this clonotype with many counts. The rearrangement links TRBV6-5 to TRBJ1-1; D is undetermined. The germline V and J ends were trimmed by 0 bases and 4 bases, with 18 bases remaining between them. The germline CDR1 and CDR2 sequences are MNHEY and SVGAGI. This CDR3 region has 17 residues. The chain's CDR3 is CASSYSSGRAGITEAFF. The CDR3 DNA reads TGTGCCAGCAGTTACTCGAGTGGGCGAGCCGGAATCACTGAAGCTTTCTTT.

At least ten counts were recorded for this clonotype. The chain couples TRBV5-1 to TRBJ1-5, with D unresolved. Germline V gene data show CDR1 as SGHRS and CDR2 as YFSETQ. V dropped 0 bases and J dropped 7 bases, with 17 bases sitting between them. The CDR3 covers 16 residues. Here the CDR3 reads CASSLAPWDTTQPQHF. Written as DNA, the CDR3 is TGCGCCAGCAGCTTGGCCCCATGGGATACGACGCAGCCCCAGCATTTT.

This clonotype has just a few counts. The chain combines TRBV7-9 with TRBJ1-1; D possibly corresponds to TRBD1 (6 bases). V lost 5 bases to trimming and J lost 10 bases, with 17 bases between them. Germline loops: CDR1 SEHNR, CDR2 FQNEAQ (reference sequence). The CDR3 covers 13 residues. CDR3 DNA: TGTGCCAGCAGCCCAACGGGGGGCGGGGTAGCTTTCTTT. Its protein is CASSPTGGGVAFF.